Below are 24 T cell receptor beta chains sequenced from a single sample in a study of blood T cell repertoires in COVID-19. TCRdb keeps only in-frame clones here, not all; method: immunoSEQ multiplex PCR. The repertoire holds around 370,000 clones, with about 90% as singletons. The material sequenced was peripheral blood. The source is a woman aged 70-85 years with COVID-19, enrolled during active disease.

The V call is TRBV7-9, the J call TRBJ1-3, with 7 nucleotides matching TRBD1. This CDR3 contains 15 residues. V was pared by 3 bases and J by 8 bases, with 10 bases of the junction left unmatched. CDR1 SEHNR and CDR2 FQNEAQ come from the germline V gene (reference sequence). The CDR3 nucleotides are TGTGCCAGCAGCTTTGAGACAGGGTATACGCACACCATATATTTT. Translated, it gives CASSFETGYTHTIYF.

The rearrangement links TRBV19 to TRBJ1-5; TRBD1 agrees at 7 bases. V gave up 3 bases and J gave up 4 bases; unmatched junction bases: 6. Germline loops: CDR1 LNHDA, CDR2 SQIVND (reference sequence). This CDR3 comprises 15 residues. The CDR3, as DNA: TGTGCCAGTAGTATTAGGACAGGCATTAATCAGCCCCAGCATTTT. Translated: CASSIRTGINQPQHF. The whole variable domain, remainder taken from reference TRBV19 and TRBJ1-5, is DGGITQSPKYLFRKEGQNVTLSCEQNLNHDAMYWYRQDPGQGLRLIYYSQIVNDFQKGDIAEGYSVSREKKESFPLTVTSAQKNPTAFYLCASSIRTGINQPQHFGDGTRLSIL.

The CDR3 here is CASSLSVAGSTDTQYF. Here the CDR3 DNA reads TGTGCCAGCAGCTTGTCGGTAGCGGGGAGCACAGATACGCAGTATTTT. The chain employs TRBV5-6 and TRBJ2-3; the match to TRBD2 covers 8 bases. CDR3 length: 16 amino acids. CDR1 and CDR2 from the germline V gene are SGHDT and YYEEEE. The trim removed 1 base at V and 0 bases at J, leaving 4 bases unmatched.

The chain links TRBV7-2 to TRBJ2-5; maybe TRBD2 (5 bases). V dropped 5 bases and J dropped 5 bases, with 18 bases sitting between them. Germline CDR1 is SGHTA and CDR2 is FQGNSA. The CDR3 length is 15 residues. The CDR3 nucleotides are TGTGCCAGCAGCCCGGGGTTAGCGAGAACGGAGACCCAGTACTTC. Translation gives CASSPGLARTETQYF.

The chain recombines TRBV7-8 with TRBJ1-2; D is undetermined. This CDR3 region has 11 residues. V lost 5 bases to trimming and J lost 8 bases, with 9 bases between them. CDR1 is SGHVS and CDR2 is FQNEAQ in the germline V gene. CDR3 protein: CASSLGWGYTF. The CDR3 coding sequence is TGTGCCAGCAGCCTTGGCTGGGGCTACACCTTC.

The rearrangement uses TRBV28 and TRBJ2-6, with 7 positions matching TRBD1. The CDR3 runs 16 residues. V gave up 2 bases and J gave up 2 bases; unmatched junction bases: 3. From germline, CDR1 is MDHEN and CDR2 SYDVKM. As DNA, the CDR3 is TGTGCCAGCAGTTTAGACAGGGTTACTGGGGCCAACGTCCTGACTTTC. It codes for CASSLDRVTGANVLTF.

This CDR3 is CASSPMGQLNTEAFF. CDR3 bases: TGTGCCAGCTCACCAATGGGACAGTTGAACACTGAAGCTTTCTTT. The V call is TRBV18, the J call TRBJ1-1; 7 nucleotides match TRBD1. With V trimmed by 2 bases and J by 0 bases, 3 bases remained unmatched. From germline, CDR1 is KGHSH and CDR2 LQKENI. CDR3 length: 15 amino acids. The full variable domain, completed using reference TRBV18 and TRBJ1-1, is NAGVMQNPRHLVRRRGQEARLRCSPMKGHSHVYWYRQLPEEGLKFMVYLQKENIIDESGMPKERFSAEFPKEGPSILRIQQVVRGDSAAYFCASSPMGQLNTEAFFGQGTRLTVV.

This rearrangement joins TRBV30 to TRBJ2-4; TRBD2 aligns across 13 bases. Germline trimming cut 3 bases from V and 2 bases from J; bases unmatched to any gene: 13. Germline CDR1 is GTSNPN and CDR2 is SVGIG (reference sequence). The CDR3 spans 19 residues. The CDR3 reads CAWSVGSLAGGPPKNIQYF. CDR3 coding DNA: TGTGCCTGGAGCGTAGGTTCACTAGCGGGGGGGCCCCCCAAAAACATTCAGTACTTC.

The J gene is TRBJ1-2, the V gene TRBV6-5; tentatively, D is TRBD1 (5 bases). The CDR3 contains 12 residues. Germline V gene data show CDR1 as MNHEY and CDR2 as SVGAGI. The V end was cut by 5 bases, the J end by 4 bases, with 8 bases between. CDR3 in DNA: TGTGCCAGCAGTCCCGACAGCTATGGCTACACCTTC. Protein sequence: CASSPDSYGYTF.

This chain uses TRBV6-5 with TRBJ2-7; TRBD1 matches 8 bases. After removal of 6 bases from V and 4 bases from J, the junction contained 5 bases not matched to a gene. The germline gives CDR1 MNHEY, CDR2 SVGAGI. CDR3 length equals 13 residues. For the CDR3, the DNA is TGTGCCAGCAGGCGGGACAGGCAGTACGAGCAGTACTTC. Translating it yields CASRRDRQYEQYF.

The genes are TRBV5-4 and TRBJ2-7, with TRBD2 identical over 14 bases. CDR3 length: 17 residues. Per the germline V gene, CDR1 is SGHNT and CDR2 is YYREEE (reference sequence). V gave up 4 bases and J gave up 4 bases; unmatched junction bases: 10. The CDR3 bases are TGTGCCAGCAGCCCACGGGGACTAGCGGGGGACCGTTACGAGCAGTACTTC. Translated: CASSPRGLAGDRYEQYF.

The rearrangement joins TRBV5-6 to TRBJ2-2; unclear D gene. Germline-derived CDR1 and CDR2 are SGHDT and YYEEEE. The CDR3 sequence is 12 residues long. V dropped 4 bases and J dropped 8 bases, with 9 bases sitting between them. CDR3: CASSLPQGELFF. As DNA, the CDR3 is TGTGCCAGCAGCCTCCCTCAGGGGGAGCTGTTTTTT. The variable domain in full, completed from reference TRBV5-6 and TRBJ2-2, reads DAGVTQSPTHLIKTRGQQVTLRCSPKSGHDTVSWYQQALGQGPQFIFQYYEEEERQRGNFPDRFSGHQFPNYSSELNVNALLLGDSALYLCASSLPQGELFFGEGSRLTVL.

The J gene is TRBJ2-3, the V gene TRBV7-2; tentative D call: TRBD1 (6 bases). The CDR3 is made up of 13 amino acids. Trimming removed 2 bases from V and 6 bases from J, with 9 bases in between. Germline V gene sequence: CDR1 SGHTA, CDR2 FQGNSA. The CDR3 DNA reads TGTGCCAGCAGCTTATCGACAGGCGATACGCAGTATTTT. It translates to CASSLSTGDTQYF.

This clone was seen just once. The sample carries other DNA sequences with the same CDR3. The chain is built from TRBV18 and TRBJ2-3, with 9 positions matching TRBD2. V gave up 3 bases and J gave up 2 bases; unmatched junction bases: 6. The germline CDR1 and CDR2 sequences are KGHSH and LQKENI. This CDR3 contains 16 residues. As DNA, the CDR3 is TGTGCCAGCTCACCGGGTCTAGCGGGGACCACAGATACGCAGTATTTT. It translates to CASSPGLAGTTDTQYF.

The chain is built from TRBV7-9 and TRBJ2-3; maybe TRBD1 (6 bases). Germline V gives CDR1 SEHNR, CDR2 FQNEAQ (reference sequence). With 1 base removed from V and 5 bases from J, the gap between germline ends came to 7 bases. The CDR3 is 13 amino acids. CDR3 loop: CASSLGQEDTQYF. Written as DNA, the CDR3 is TGTGCCAGCAGCTTAGGACAGGAAGATACGCAGTATTTT.

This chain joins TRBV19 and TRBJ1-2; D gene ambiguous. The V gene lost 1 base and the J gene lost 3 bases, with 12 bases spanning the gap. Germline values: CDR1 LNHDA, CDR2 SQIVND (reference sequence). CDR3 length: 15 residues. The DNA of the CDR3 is TGTGCCAGTAGTATAGCCCTACGCGGAGACTATGGCTACACCTTC. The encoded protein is CASSIALRGDYGYTF.

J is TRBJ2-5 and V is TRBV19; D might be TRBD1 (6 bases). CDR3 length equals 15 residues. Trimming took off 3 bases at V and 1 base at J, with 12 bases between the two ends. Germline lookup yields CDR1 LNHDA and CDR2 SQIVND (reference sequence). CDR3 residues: CASSMVWGPQETQYF. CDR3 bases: TGTGCCAGTAGTATGGTCTGGGGGCCCCAAGAGACCCAGTACTTC.

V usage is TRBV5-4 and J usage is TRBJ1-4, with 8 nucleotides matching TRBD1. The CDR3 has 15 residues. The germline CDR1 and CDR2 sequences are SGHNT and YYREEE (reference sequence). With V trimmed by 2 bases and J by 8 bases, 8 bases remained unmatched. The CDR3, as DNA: TGTGCCAGCAGCTTCAGGACAGGGAAGGGGGAAAAACTGTTTTTT. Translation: CASSFRTGKGEKLFF.

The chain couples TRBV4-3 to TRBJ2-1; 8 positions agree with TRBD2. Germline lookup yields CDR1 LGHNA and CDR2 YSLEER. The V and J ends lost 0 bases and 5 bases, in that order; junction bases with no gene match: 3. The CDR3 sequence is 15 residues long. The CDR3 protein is CASSQEGTRDNEQFF. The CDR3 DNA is TGCGCCAGCAGCCAAGAGGGGACTAGGGACAATGAGCAGTTCTTC.

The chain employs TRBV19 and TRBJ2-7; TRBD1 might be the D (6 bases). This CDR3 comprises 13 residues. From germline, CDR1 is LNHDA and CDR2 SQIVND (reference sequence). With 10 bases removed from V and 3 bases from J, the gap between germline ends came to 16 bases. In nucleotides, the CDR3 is TGTGCCACGGCCCGGACAGTAGACTACGAGCAGTACTTC. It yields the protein CATARTVDYEQYF.

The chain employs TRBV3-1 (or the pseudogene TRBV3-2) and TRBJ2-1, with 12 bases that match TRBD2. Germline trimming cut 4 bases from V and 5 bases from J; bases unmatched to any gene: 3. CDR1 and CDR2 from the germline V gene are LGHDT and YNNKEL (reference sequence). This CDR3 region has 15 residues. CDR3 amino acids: CASSRLAGGHNEQFF. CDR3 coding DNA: TGTGCCAGCAGCCGCCTAGCGGGGGGGCACAATGAGCAGTTCTTC.

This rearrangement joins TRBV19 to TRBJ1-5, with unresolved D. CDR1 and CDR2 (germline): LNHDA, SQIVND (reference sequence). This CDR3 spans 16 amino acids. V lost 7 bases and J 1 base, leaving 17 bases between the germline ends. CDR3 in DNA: TGTGCCAGTAACCCGCGGCCAGAAAGGAGCAATCAGCCCCAGCATTTT. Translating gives CASNPRPERSNQPQHF.

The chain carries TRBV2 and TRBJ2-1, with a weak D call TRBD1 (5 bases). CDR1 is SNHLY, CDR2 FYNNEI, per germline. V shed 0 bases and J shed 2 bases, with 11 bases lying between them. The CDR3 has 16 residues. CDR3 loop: CASSEAPGKTYNEQFF. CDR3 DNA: TGTGCCAGCAGTGAAGCGCCAGGGAAAACCTACAATGAGCAGTTCTTC.

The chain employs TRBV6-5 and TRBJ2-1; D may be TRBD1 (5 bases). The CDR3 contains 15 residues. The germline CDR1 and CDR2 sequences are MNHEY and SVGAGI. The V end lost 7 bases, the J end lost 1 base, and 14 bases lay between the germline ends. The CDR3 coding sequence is TGTGCCAGCATCCTCAGGGCGGAATCCTACAATGAGCAGTTCTTC. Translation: CASILRAESYNEQFF.